The sequence of this TCR beta chain was determined in a study of shared clonotypes between healthy human individuals. The length of the CDR3 is 16 residues. V was pared by 3 bases and J by 3 bases, with 15 bases between. Germline CDR1 SGHRS, CDR2 YFSETQ. TCRdb's table, derived via immunoSEQ multiplex PCR, lists solely in-frame clones and lacks some. Of some 2.3 million clones in the sample, approximately 95% are singletons; the top ten hold 0.35% to 0.45%. J is TRBJ1-4 and V is TRBV5-1; D might be TRBD1 (6 bases). The source is a man aged 18 to 29 in good health. Some clones in this sample may be carry-over from other donors' samples. What was sequenced was naive CD4+ T cells from PBMCs. Described subset: CD45RA+ positively selected. The CDR3 region is CASSSLPGGSNEKLFF. In DNA form, the CDR3 reads TGCGCCAGCAGCTCCCTCCCGGGGGGCTCTAATGAAAAACTGTTTTTT.